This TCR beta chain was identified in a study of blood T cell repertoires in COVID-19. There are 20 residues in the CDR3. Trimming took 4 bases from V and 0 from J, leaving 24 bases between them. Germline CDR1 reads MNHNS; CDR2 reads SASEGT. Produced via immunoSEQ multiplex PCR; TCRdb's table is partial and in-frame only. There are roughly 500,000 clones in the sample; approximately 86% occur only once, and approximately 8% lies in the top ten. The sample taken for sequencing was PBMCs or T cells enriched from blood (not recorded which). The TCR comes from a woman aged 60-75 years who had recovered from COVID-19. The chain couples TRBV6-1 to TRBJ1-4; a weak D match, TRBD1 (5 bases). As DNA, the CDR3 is TGTGCCAGCAGTGGAATCCGAGCTAGACAGAAGACCGCAACTAATGAAAAACTGTTTTTT. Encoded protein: CASSGIRARQKTATNEKLFF.